This T cell receptor beta chain was identified during a study of vaccination and CD4 T cells after COVID-19. The overall study: Convalescent donors: six male, four female; seven Caucasian, two Asian, one multiracial, two Hispanic. A CEFX pool, an HIV-1 Nef pool, or else no peptide went into the control cultures.

Germline V gene sequence: CDR1 MNHEY, CDR2 SMNVEV (reference sequence). Germline trimming cut 4 bases from V and 3 bases from J; bases unmatched to any gene: 3. The CDR3 length is 13 residues. Whole-study findings and limits: Median counts of SARS-CoV-2-reactive clonotypes increased from roughly 19 to 38; this difference was not significant.

By share, this clonotype ranks as medium-sized (0.01 to 0.1%). Its antigen remains unknown. The treatment was: approximately nine-day PBMC culture with coronavirus spike peptide pools or control peptides (ViraFEST assay). With the Oncomine TCR Beta short-read assay, DNA from cultured CD4+ T cells was sequenced. Genomic DNA was drawn out of CD4+ T cells grown in culture. TCRdb called the PCR reads again in MiXCR, with one record for every CDR3 protein. This sample has around 8,100 distinct CDR3 sequences, with about 56% found just once. What was sequenced was CD4+ T cells from blood, cultured in vitro. This chain links TRBV27 with TRBJ2-7; 7 positions agree with TRBD1. The receptor comes from a human donor who had recovered from COVID-19. This CDR3 reads CASSYRTGYEQYF. For the CDR3, the DNA is TGTGCCAGCAGTTACCGGACAGGCTACGAGCAGTACTTC.